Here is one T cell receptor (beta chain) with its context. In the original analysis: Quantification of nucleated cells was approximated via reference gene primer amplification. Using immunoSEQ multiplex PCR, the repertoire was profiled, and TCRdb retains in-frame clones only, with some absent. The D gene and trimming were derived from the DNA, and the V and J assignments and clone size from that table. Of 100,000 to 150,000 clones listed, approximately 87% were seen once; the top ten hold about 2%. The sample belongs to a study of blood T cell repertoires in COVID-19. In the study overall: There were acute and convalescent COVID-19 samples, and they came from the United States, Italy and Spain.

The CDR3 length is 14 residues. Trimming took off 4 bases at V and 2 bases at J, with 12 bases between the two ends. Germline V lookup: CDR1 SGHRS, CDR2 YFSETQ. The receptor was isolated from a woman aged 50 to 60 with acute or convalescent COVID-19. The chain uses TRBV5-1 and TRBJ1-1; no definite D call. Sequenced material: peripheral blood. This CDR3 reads CASSPLTTNTEAFF. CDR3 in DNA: TGCGCCAGCAGCCCTTTAACTACCAACACTGAAGCTTTCTTT.